The present TCR beta chain was sequenced within a study of blood T cell repertoires in COVID-19. Across the study: Researchers got acute and convalescent COVID-19 samples from the United States, Italy and Spain. Sample material is recorded as cDNA or gDNA derived from T cells, B-cell-depleted T cells, or PBMCs.

In germline, CDR1 is LNHDA, CDR2 SQIVND (reference sequence). This CDR3 comprises 14 residues. Trimming stripped 4 bases from V and 3 bases from J, with 13 bases between. Under the authors' procedure: Reference gene primer amplification yielded estimated nucleated cell counts. The assay was immunoSEQ multiplex PCR, and TCRdb's table has in-frame clones only and misses some. V, J and clone size are those of that table, while D and trimming were read from the DNA. The sample lists approximately 270,000 clones, roughly four fifths occurring once. The chain has TRBV19 and TRBJ2-7, with a tentative D call TRBD1 (5 bases). This clonotype originated in an elderly man with acute or convalescent COVID-19. Sequencing was carried out using peripheral blood. The CDR3 coding sequence is TGTGCCAGTAGTAACGACCCGACAGTCTACGAGCAGTACTTC. It specifies CASSNDPTVYEQYF. Drawing the rest from reference TRBV19 and TRBJ2-7, the complete variable domain is DGGITQSPKYLFRKEGQNVTLSCEQNLNHDAMYWYRQDPGQGLRLIYYSQIVNDFQKGDIAEGYSVSREKKESFPLTVTSAQKNPTAFYLCASSNDPTVYEQYFGPGTRLTVT.